The 10 T cell receptor beta chains below were found in one sample sequenced in a study of blood T cell repertoires in COVID-19. Measured with immunoSEQ multiplex PCR; TCRdb has only the in-frame clones, and not every one. The sample lists 400,000 to 450,000 clones, 88% occurring once. Sequenced sample: peripheral blood. The receptors originated from a woman aged 45-65 years with COVID-19, enrolled during active disease.

DNA for the CDR3: TGTGCCAGCAATAGGGACAGGGCCGCTGGAAACACCATATATTTT. This gives the protein CASNRDRAAGNTIYF. J is TRBJ1-3 and V is TRBV6-5, with TRBD1 matching over 9 bases. The CDR3 is 15 amino acids. Germline CDR1 MNHEY, CDR2 SVGAGI. With 7 bases clipped from V and 2 bases from J, the junction kept 6 bases outside the gene matches.

The chain links TRBV27 to TRBJ1-4; 9 positions match TRBD1. This CDR3 region has 20 residues. From germline, CDR1 is MNHEY and CDR2 SMNVEV (reference sequence). The ends lost 0 bases at V and 2 bases at J; junction bases unmatched: 13. CDR3 amino acids: CASSLSARGQGSSTNEKLFF. The CDR3 coding sequence is TGTGCCAGCAGTTTATCGGCGCGTGGACAGGGGTCGTCGACTAATGAAAAACTGTTTTTT.

The chain uses TRBV19 and TRBJ2-5; the match to TRBD2 covers 14 bases. Germline V gene lookup returns CDR1 LNHDA and CDR2 SQIVND (reference sequence). Losses at the gene ends were 5 bases for V and 4 bases for J; bases not matched to a gene: 12. The CDR3 extends over 18 amino acids. CDR3 residues: CASSFPPRLAGGRETQYF. In nucleotides, the CDR3 is TGTGCCAGTAGTTTCCCTCCCCGACTAGCGGGGGGGCGAGAGACCCAGTACTTC.

The gene calls are TRBV12-3 or TRBV12-4 and TRBJ2-7, with D perhaps TRBD1 (6 bases). Trimming cost V 6 bases and J 6 bases, with 12 bases left between them. This CDR3 contains 12 residues. The CDR3 spells CASSQTGTEQYF. The CDR3 region has the DNA TGTGCCAGCAGCCAAACAGGGACCGAGCAGTACTTC.

The CDR3 nucleotides are TGTGCCAGCAGCCATCCAGGGGCCAGCAATGAGCAGTTCTTC. This gives the protein CASSHPGASNEQFF. The chain links TRBV3-1 (or the pseudogene TRBV3-2) to TRBJ2-1; perhaps TRBD1 as D (6 bases). V lost 3 bases to trimming and J lost 6 bases, with 12 bases between them. CDR3 length: 14 residues. CDR1 is LGHDT and CDR2 is YNNKEL in the germline V gene (reference sequence).

The chain has TRBV6-5 and TRBJ1-1; a possible D gene is TRBD1 (6 bases). Trimming took 5 bases from V and 3 from J, leaving 16 bases between them. This CDR3 region has 15 residues. Germline loops: CDR1 MNHEY, CDR2 SVGAGI. CDR3 amino acids: CASSTPGGPDTEAFF. The CDR3 bases are TGTGCCAGCAGTACCCCGGGGGGGCCTGACACTGAAGCTTTCTTT.

This clone has only one observation. The rearrangement uses TRBV7-4 and TRBJ2-2; 7 nucleotides align to TRBD2. Trimming removed 2 bases from V and 6 bases from J; junction bases left unmatched: 9. The CDR3 totals 16 residues. In germline, CDR1 is SGHVT, CDR2 SQSDAQ. The CDR3 loop reads CASSLKGREGPGELFF. The CDR3 bases are TGTGCCAGCAGCTTAAAAGGGAGGGAGGGCCCCGGGGAGCTGTTTTTT.

This clone occurred many times. The chain uses TRBV19 and TRBJ1-1; 8 bases line up with TRBD1. The germline CDR1 and CDR2 sequences are LNHDA and SQIVND (reference sequence). The CDR3 extends over 17 amino acids. With V trimmed by 4 bases and J by 3 bases, 13 bases remained unmatched. The CDR3 DNA reads TGTGCCAGTAGTACAGGGGGCTTCGTAAAAGGATACACTGAAGCTTTCTTT. Its translation: CASSTGGFVKGYTEAFF.

V gene TRBV28 combines with J gene TRBJ2-2; the match to TRBD2 covers 9 bases. The germline gives CDR1 MDHEN, CDR2 SYDVKM. V gave up 5 bases and J gave up 4 bases; unmatched junction bases: 11. The CDR3 runs 17 residues. The CDR3 sequence is CASSAGTSTFLTGELFF. The CDR3 bases are TGTGCCAGCAGTGCCGGGACTAGCACTTTCCTCACCGGGGAGCTGTTTTTT.

This clone showed up just once. V gene TRBV7-9 combines with J gene TRBJ1-2, with D possibly TRBD1 on 5 matching bases. From germline, CDR1 is SEHNR and CDR2 FQNEAQ (reference sequence). The CDR3 has 13 residues. Deletions cut 6 bases from V and 8 bases from J, with 16 bases between. The CDR3 nucleotides are TGTGCCAGCAGTTTACAGGAACATTTAGGCTACACCTTC. As protein: CASSLQEHLGYTF.